A selection of T cell receptor beta chains follows, all from one sample in a study of T cells in Graves' hyperthyroidism and ophthalmopathy. TCRdb analysed the multiplex PCR reads with MiXCR anew, one entry per CDR3 protein. The profile shows 500,000 or so distinct CDR3 sequences, more than 15% of them singletons. Sequencing input: blood. The receptor source for this set is a young woman with Graves' ophthalmopathy. The CDR3 runs from the conserved cysteine through the conserved F or W. D genes are given only for firm matches. Size values are once, few and many counts, or a class for expanded clones, and some rows have none.

v_gene	abundance	len	d_gene	j_gene	CDR3nt	CDR3aa
TRBV14	NA	12	NA	TRBJ1-2	TGTGCCAGCAGCCATAACAGGGATGGCTACACCTTC	CASSHNRDGYTF
TRBV12-5	many	13	NA	TRBJ2-3	TGTGCTAGTGGTTTGGGGGGCACAGATACGCAGTATTTT	CASGLGGTDTQYF
TRBV7-3	many	17	TRBD2	TRBJ2-1	TGTGCCAGCAGCTTAAAGTTGAGCGGGAGCTCCTACAATGAGCAGTTCTTC	CASSLKLSGSSYNEQFF
TRBV20-1	many	15	TRBD2	TRBJ2-7	TGCAGTGCTAGAGATGGACTAGCGGGGGGGTACGAGCAGTACTTC	CSARDGLAGGYEQYF
TRBV18	many	14	NA	TRBJ1-1	TGTGCCAGCTCACCAACATATACGAACACTGAAGCTTTCTTT	CASSPTYTNTEAFF
TRBV6-1	few	16	NA	TRBJ1-4	TGTGCCAGCAGTGAACGACAGACCACAACTAATGAAAAACTGTTTTTT	CASSERQTTTNEKLFF
TRBV6-1	many	14	TRBD1	TRBJ1-1	TGTGCCAGCAGCCGGGGACAGGGTAGTCGAGAAGCTTTCTTT	CASSRGQGSREAFF
TRBV12-3/TRBV12-4	few	13	NA	TRBJ1-5	TGTGCCAGCAGTTTCGAGGGGGATCAGCCCCAGCATTTT	CASSFEGDQPQHF
TRBV9	few	15	NA	TRBJ2-1	TGTGCCAGCAGCGATAGAGGGGGCTCCTACAATGAGCAGTTCTTC	CASSDRGGSYNEQFF
TRBV10-3	NA	14	TRBD1	TRBJ1-2	TGTGCCATCAGGGGGACAGGGGGCGTCTATGGCTACACCTTC	CAIRGTGGVYGYTF
TRBV7-3	NA	16	NA	TRBJ2-2	TGTGCCAGCAGCTTAACGTTCCGGGGGCCCTTCCGGGAGCTGTTTTTT	CASSLTFRGPFRELFF
TRBV6-5	few	15	TRBD1	TRBJ2-1	TGTGCCAGCAGTTACCGGGACAGGGGCGCGGGTGAGCAGTTCTTC	CASSYRDRGAGEQFF
TRBV6-2/TRBV6-3	NA	17	TRBD2	TRBJ2-4	TGTGCCAGCAGTTTAAGCGGGGGGGCCTTGGACAAAAACATTCAGTACTTC	CASSLSGGALDKNIQYF
TRBV28	NA	19	TRBD2	TRBJ2-3	TGTGCCAGCAGCCTCTCCAGGGTAGCGGGAGTTGGGAGCACAGATACGCAGTATTTT	CASSLSRVAGVGSTDTQYF
TRBV28	few	14	NA	TRBJ1-5	TGTGCCAGCACTTTAGGGGTGGGTAACCAGCCCCAGCATTTT	CASTLGVGNQPQHF
TRBV29-1	NA	12	TRBD1	TRBJ1-2	TGCAGCGTTTCGGAGGGGGCCTATGGCTACACCTTC	CSVSEGAYGYTF
TRBV6-1	NA	13	NA	TRBJ1-2	TGTGCCAGCAGTGGGACCGATTACTATGGCTACACCTTC	CASSGTDYYGYTF
TRBV3-1	NA	12	TRBD1	TRBJ1-2	TGTGCCAGCAGCCAAGGGGACAGGTTCCACACCTTC	CASSQGDRFHTF
TRBV7-9	few	19	TRBD1	TRBJ1-1	TGTGCCAGCAGCTGGCCCCTTACCGGGACAGGGCCCTTGAACACTGAAGCTTTCTTT	CASSWPLTGTGPLNTEAFF
TRBV7-9	few	15	NA	TRBJ2-5	TGTGCCAGCAGCCCCCTGGGCCCGGCGGTCACGACCCAGTACTTC	CASSPLGPAVTTQYF
TRBV7-2	many	15	NA	TRBJ1-5	TGTGCCAGCAGCCAACCTGGCTCCTGGAATCAGCCCCAGCATTTT	CASSQPGSWNQPQHF
TRBV20-1	many	15	NA	TRBJ1-1	TGCAGTGCTAAGATTCCCATTACAGGAAACCTTGAAGCTTTCTTT	CSAKIPITGNLEAFF
TRBV14	few	14	NA	TRBJ1-1	TGTGCCAGCAGCTCGAGCGGGTTGAACACTGAAACTTTCTTT	CASSSSGLNTETFF
TRBV30	NA	12	TRBD2	TRBJ2-7	TGCAGCGGGAGGACCCCCTCCTACGAGCAGTACTTC	CSGRTPSYEQYF
TRBV27	many	14	TRBD2	TRBJ2-1	TGTGCCAGCACACTAGCGGGGGCCTACAATGAGCAGTTCTTC	CASTLAGAYNEQFF
TRBV10-3	few	15	NA	TRBJ1-3	TGTGCCATCAGGGTGACAGTCTCCTCTGGAAACACCATATATTTT	CAIRVTVSSGNTIYF
TRBV30	many	15	TRBD2	TRBJ2-2	TGTGCCTGGAGTAACCTAGCGGGGGACACCGGGGAGCTGTTTTTT	CAWSNLAGDTGELFF
TRBV9	NA	12	NA	TRBJ1-2	TGTGCCAGCAGCGACAACAGGGATGGCTACACCTTC	CASSDNRDGYTF
TRBV19	NA	17	TRBD1	TRBJ2-7	TGTGCCAGTAGTACCCCGTTACAGGGGGCAACCTCCTACGAGCAGTACTTC	CASSTPLQGATSYEQYF
TRBV20-1	many	14	NA	TRBJ1-1	TGCAGTGCCATCTCCGGGGGGGGGAACACTGAAGCTTTCTTT	CSAISGGGNTEAFF
TRBV6-1	many	17	TRBD1	TRBJ2-3	TGTGCCAGCAGACGATCGACAGGGTGGAGGAGCACAGATACGCAGTATTTT	CASRRSTGWRSTDTQYF
TRBV2	many	14	TRBD1	TRBJ1-2	TGTGCCAGCACGGGCGGGACAGAGAGCTATGGCTACACCTTC	CASTGGTESYGYTF
TRBV11-2	many	15	NA	TRBJ1-4	TGTGCCAGCAGCTTAGAGCGGCAGGCTAATGAAAAACTGTTTTTT	CASSLERQANEKLFF
TRBV19	NA	12	NA	TRBJ1-1	TGTGCCAGTAGTATAGGGCGGGATCAAGCTTTCTTT	CASSIGRDQAFF
TRBV28	many	17	TRBD2	TRBJ2-1	TGTGCCAGCAGCCCACGAGATTGGACTAGCGGATACAATGAGCAGTTCTTC	CASSPRDWTSGYNEQFF
TRBV7-2	many	16	TRBD2	TRBJ2-1	TGTGCCAGCAGCCCCGGGAGAGTAGCGGGAAGCAATGAGCAGTTCTTC	CASSPGRVAGSNEQFF
TRBV5-1	few	14	TRBD1	TRBJ1-2	TGCGCCAGCAGCTCGGGACAGACTAACTATGGCTACACCTTC	CASSSGQTNYGYTF
TRBV5-1	NA	15	TRBD2	TRBJ2-1	TGCGCCAGCAGCCCCCCGGTTAGCGGGAGGGCTGAGCAGTTCTTC	CASSPPVSGRAEQFF
TRBV28	many	14	TRBD1	TRBJ1-4	TGTGCCAGCAGGTGGGACAGGGGATATGAAAAACTGTTTTTT	CASRWDRGYEKLFF
TRBV6-1	few	12	NA	TRBJ2-1	TGTGCCAGCACCTCTATGGGCAATGAGCAGTTCTTC	CASTSMGNEQFF
TRBV5-1	once	15	NA	TRBJ1-6	TGCGCCAGCAGCTTGGCAGGGGCTCAGAGTTCACCCCTCCACTTT	CASSLAGAQSSPLHF
TRBV12-3/TRBV12-4	NA	14	NA	TRBJ1-2	TGTGCCCGCAGTAGTTCCACCAGAAACGATGGCTACACCTTC	CARSSSTRNDGYTF